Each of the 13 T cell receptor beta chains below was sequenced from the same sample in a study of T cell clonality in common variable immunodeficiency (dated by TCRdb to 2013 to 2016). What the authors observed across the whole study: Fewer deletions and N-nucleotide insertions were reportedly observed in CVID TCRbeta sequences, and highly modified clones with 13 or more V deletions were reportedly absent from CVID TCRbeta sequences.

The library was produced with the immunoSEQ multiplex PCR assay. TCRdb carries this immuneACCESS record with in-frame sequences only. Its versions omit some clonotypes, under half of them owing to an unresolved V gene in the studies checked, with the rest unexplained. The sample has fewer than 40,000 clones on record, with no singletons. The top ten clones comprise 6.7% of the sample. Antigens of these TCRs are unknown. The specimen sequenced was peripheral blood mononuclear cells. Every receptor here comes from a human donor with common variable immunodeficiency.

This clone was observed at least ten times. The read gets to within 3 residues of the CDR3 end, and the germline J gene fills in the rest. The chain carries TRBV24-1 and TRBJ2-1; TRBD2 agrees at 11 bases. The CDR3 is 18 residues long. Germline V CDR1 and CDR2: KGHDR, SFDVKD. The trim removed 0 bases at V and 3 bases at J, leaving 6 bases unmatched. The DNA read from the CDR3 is TGTGCCACCAGTGATTTGCCGGGGACTAGCGGATTCTACAATGAG. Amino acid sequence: CATSDLPGTSGFYNE. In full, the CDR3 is CATSDLPGTSGFYNEQFF.

The CDR3 is CASRGQGIDTQYF. The sequenced part of the CDR3 DNA is TGTGCCAGCAGGGGACAGGGTATAGATACG. The chain recombines TRBV11-2 with TRBJ2-3; 9 bases match TRBD1. The CDR3 is cut off 3 residues early in the read; its end comes from the germline J gene. The V gene end was trimmed by 6 bases and the J gene end by 5 bases; junction bases not matched to a gene: 3. The CDR3 loop spans 13 amino acids. CDR1 is SGHAT and CDR2 is FQNNGV in the germline V gene.

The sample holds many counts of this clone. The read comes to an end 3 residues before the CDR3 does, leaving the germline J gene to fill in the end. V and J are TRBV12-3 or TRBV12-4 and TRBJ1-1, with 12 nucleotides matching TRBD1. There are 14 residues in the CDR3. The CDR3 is CASSSSGQGAMAFF. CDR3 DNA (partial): TGTGCCAGCAGTTCATCGGGACAGGGGGCTATG.

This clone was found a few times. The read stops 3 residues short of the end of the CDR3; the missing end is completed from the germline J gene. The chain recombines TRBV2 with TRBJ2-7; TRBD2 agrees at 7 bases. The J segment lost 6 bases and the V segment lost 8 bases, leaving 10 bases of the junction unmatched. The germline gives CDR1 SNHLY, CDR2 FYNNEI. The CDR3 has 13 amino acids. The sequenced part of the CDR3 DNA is TGTGCCAGCGTCAAGGAGGGGAGGGGCGAG. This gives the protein CASVKEGRGE. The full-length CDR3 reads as CASVKEGRGEQYF.

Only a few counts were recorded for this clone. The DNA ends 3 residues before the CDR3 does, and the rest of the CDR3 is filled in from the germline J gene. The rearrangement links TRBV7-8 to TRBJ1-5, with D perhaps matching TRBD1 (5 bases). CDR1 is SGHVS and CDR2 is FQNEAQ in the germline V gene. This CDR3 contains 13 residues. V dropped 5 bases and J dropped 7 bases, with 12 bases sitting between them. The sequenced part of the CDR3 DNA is TGTGCCAGCAGCCCAGGGTTAATACAGCCC. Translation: CASSPGLIQP. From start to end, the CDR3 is CASSPGLIQPQHF.

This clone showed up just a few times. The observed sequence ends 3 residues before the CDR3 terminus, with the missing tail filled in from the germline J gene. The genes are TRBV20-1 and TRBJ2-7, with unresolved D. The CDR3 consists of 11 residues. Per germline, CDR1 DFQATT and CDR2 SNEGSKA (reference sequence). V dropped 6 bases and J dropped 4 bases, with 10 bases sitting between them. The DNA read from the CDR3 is TGCAGTGCCACTGTTATTTACGAG. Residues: CSATVIYE. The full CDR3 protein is CSATVIYEQYF.

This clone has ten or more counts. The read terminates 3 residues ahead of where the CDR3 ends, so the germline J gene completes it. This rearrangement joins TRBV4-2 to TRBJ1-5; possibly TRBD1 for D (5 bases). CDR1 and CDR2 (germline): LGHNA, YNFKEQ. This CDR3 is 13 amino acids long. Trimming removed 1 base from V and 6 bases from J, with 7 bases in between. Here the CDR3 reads CASSQGGGQPQHF. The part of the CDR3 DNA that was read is TGTGCCAGCAGCCAAGGGGGCGGTCAGCCC.

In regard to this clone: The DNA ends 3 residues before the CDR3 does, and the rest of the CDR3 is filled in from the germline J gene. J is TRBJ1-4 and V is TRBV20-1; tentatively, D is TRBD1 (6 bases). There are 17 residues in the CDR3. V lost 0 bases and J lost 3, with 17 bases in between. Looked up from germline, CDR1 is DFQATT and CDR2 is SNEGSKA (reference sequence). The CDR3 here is CSARDPSRQASNEKLFF. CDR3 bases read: TGCAGTGCTAGAGATCCCTCGAGACAGGCCTCTAATGAAAAA.

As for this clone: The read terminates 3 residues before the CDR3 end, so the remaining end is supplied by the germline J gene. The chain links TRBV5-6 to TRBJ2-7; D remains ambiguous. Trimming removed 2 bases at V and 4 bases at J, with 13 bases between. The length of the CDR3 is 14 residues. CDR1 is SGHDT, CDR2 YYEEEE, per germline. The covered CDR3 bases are TGTGCCAGCAGCTTAGTGGTGGGCGAGTACGAG. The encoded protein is CASSLVVGEYE. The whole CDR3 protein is CASSLVVGEYEQYF. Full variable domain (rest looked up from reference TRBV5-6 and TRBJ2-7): DAGVTQSPTHLIKTRGQQVTLRCSPKSGHDTVSWYQQALGQGPQFIFQYYEEEERQRGNFPDRFSGHQFPNYSSELNVNALLLGDSALYLCASSLVVGEYEQYFGPGTRLTVT.

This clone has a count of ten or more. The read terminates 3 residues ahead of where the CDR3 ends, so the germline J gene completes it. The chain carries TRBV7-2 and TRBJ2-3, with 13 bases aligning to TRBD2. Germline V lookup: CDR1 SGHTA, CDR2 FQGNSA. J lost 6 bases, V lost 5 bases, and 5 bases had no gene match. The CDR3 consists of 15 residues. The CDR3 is CASSGRTSGSDTQYF. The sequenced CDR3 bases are TGTGCCAGCAGCGGCCGGACTAGCGGGAGCGATACG.

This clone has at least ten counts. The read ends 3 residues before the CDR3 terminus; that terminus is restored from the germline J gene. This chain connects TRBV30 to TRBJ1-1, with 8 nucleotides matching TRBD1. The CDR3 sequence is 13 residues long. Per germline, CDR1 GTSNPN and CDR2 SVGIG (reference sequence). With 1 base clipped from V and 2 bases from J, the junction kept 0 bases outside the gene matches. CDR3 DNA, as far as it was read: TGTGCCTGGAGTGCAGGGGGCAACACTGAA. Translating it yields CAWSAGGNTE. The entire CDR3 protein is CAWSAGGNTEAFF.

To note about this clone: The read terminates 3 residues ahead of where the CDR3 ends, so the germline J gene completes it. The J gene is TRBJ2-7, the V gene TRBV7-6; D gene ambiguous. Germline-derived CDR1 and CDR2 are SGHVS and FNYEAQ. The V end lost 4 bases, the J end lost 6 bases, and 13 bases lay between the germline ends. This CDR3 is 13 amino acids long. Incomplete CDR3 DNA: TGTGCCAGCAGCTCCCTAGTAGGCGGCGAG. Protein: CASSSLVGGE. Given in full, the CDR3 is CASSSLVGGEQYF.

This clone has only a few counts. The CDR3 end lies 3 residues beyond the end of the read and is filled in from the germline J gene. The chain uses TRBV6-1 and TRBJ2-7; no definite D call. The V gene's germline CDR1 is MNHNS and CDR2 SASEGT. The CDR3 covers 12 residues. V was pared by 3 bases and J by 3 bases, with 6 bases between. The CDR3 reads CASSDSVYEQYF. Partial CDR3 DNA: TGTGCCAGCAGTGACAGTGTCTACGAG.